This T cell receptor (beta chain) was captured in a study of spatial heterogeneity in lung cancer. This clonotype was seen more than once but under ten times. Germline V gives CDR1 MRHNA, CDR2 SNTAGT. Between the trimmed V and J ends, which lost 4 bases and 0 bases, there was a span of 16 bases. The CDR3 spans 17 residues. TCRdb re-called the 5' RACE reads with MiXCR, one entry per CDR3 protein. The sample has about 39,000 distinct CDR3 sequences; approximately 6.3% are singletons. Regarding time point: sample taken at primary tumor resection. Whole RNA came from tumor, nontumor lung or frozen PBMC and was sequenced without being sorted. Approximately 70 TRACERx patients with early, untreated non-small cell lung cancer donated samples.

The chain combines TRBV6-4 with TRBJ1-5; tentatively, D is TRBD1 (6 bases). This receptor was obtained from a male donor with early-stage non-small cell lung cancer. The material was PBMCs, obtained at surgery. CDR3 DNA sequence: TGTGCCAGCAGTGGGCGACCGGGACACCGTAGCAATCAGCCCCAGCATTTT. It encodes CASSGRPGHRSNQPQHF.